This section outlines one T cell receptor (beta chain) sequence together with its context. The clone's antigen remains unknown. Base qualities were left out, and no much larger clone turns up one base away. In the paper's terms, the treatment or condition label means: preoperative locoregional IRX-2 cytokine immunotherapy. The samples were obtained from a phase Ib study that tested preoperative, locoregional IRX-2 cytokine immunotherapy designed to prime immune responses. Before surgery, IRX-2 was given to the donors, who were patients with early-stage breast cancer. This entry comes from a study of preoperative IRX-2 immunotherapy in early breast cancer (dated by TCRdb to about 2019). The CDR3 holds 15 amino acids from the cysteine to the phenylalanine. The entry retains the CDR3 DNA only, 45 bases that are in frame from base 1. Receptor libraries were prepared by the immunoSEQ multiplex PCR assay. Entries here come from immuneACCESS through TCRdb and include only in-frame sequences with V and J called. Some clones fail to appear in such tables; in the studies checked, an unresolved V gene covers under half of the shortfall, and the cause of the remainder is unknown. For this sample the table gives around 40,000 clones, of which 85% to 95% were detected only once. The top ten hold 1.6% of the sample.

This receptor was taken from a human donor with breast cancer. The rearranged chain carries TRBV21-1 and TRBJ2-1; the table's TRBD2 call for D was not verified on the DNA. TRBV21-1 is a pseudogene locus. The specimen was tumor tissue, collected after IRX-2 immunotherapy. The nucleotide sequence is given as TGTGCCAGCAAAGAGGAGGGGTTGGTCTGTCATGAGCAGTTCTTC. Translated, it reads CASKEEGLVCHEQFF.